This TCR beta chain derives from a study of blood T cell repertoires in COVID-19. Study-wide background: Material from acute and convalescent COVID-19 was sourced from the United States, Italy and Spain.

Germline V gene lookup returns CDR1 SGHAT and CDR2 FQNNGV. Trimming took off 2 bases at V and 3 bases at J, with 8 bases between the two ends. This CDR3 is built from 15 residues. TCRdb's copy holds only in-frame clones and misses some; the assay was immunoSEQ multiplex PCR. The sample contains some 350,000 clones, 85% to 90% of which appear only once. The clonotype comes from a human donor in a cohort sampled during active COVID-19. V is TRBV11-2 and J is TRBJ1-6; maybe TRBD1 (5 bases). Sequencing input: peripheral blood. This CDR3 reads CASSLTGHYNSPLHF. Here the CDR3 DNA reads TGTGCCAGCAGCTTAACAGGCCACTATAATTCACCCCTCCACTTT.